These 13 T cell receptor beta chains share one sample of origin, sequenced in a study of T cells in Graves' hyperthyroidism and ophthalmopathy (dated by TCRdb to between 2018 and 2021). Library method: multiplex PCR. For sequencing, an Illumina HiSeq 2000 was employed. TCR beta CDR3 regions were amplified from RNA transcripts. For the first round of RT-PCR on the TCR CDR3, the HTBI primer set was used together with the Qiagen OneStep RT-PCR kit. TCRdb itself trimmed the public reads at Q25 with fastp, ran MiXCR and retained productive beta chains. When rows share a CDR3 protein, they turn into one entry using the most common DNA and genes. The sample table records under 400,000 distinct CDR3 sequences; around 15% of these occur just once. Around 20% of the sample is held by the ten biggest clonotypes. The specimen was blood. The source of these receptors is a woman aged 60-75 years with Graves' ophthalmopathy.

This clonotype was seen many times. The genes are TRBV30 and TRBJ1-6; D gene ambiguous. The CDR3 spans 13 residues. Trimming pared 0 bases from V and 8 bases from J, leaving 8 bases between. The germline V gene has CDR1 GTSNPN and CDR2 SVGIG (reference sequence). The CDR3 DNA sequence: TGTGCCTGGAGTGTGCAACAAGATTCACCCCTCCACTTT. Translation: CAWSVQQDSPLHF.

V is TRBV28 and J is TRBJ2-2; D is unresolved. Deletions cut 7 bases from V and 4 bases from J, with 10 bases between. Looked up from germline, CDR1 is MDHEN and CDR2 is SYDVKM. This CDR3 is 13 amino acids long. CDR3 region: CASTVDLTGELFF. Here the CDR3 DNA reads TGTGCCAGCACCGTAGACCTCACCGGGGAGCTGTTTTTT.

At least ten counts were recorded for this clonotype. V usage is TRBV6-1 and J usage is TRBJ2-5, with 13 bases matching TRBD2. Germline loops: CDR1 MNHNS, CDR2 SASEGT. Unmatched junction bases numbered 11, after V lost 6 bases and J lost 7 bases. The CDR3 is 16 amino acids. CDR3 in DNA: TGTGCCAGCAGAATACTAGCGGGAGGGCCAGTAGGGACCCAGTACTTC. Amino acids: CASRILAGGPVGTQYF.

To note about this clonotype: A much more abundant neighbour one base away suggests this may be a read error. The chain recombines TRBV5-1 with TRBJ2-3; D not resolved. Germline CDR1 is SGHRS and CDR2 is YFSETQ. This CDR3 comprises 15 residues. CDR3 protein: CTSSLHGGSPDTQYF. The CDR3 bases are TGCACCAGCAGCTTACATGGCGGTTCCCCAGATACGCAGTATTTT.

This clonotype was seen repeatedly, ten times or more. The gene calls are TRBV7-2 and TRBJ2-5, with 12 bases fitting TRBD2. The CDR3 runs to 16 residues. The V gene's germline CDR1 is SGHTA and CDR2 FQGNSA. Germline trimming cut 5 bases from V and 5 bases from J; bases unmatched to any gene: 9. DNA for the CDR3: TGTGCCAGCAGCCCAAGACTAGCGGGAGAATGGGAGACCCAGTACTTC. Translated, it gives CASSPRLAGEWETQYF.

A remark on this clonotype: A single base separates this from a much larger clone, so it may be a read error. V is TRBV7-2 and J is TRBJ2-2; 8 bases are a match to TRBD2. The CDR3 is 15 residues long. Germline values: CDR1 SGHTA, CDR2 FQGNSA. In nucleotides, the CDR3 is TGTGCCAGCAGCACCCCGGGGGGGTTAACCGGGGAGCCGTTTTTT. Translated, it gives CASSTPGGLTGEPFF.

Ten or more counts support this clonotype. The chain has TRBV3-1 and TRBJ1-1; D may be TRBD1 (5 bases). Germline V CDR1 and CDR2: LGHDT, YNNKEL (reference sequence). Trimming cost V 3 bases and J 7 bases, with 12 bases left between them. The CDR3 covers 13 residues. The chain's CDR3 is CASSHLGGYEAFF. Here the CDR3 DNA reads TGTGCCAGCAGCCACCTGGGGGGTTATGAAGCTTTCTTT. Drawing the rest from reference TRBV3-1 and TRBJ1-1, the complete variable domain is DTAVSQTPKYLVTQMGNDKSIKCEQNLGHDTMYWYKQDSKKFLKIMFSYNNKELIINETVPNRFSPKSPDKAHLNLHINSLELGDSAVYFCASSHLGGYEAFFGQGTRLTVV.

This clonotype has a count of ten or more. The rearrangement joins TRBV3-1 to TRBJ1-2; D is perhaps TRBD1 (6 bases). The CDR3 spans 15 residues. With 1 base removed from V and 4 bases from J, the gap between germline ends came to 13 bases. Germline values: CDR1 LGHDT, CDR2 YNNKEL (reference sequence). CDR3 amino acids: CASSQGGGRAYGYTF. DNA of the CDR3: TGTGCCAGCAGCCAAGGGGGGGGGCGTGCCTATGGCTACACCTTC.

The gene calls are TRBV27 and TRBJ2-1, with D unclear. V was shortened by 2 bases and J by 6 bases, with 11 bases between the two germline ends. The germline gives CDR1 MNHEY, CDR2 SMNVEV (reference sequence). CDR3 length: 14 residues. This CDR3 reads CASSLRSTCNEQFF. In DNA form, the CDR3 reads TGTGCCAGCAGTTTAAGGTCAACTTGCAATGAGCAGTTCTTC.

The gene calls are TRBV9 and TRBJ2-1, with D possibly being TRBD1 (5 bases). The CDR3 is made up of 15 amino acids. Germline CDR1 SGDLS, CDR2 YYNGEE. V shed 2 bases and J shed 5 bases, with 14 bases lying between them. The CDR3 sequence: CASSVLPGLNNEQFF. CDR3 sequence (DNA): TGTGCCAGCAGCGTTTTACCAGGGTTGAACAATGAGCAGTTCTTC.

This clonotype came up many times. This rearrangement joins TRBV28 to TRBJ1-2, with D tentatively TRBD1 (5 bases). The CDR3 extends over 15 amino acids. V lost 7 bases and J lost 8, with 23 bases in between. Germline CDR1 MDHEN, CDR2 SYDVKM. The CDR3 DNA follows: TGTGCCAGCAAAACAACGGGGGGAGGGACTTACGGCTACACCTTC. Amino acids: CASKTTGGGTYGYTF.

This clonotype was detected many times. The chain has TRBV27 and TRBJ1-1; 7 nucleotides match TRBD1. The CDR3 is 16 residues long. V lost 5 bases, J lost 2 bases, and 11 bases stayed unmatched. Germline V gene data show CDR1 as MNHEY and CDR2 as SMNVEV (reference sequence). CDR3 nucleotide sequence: TGTGCCAGCAGTCCCTCCCCCGACAGGGCAAACACTGAAGCTTTCTTT. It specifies CASSPSPDRANTEAFF.

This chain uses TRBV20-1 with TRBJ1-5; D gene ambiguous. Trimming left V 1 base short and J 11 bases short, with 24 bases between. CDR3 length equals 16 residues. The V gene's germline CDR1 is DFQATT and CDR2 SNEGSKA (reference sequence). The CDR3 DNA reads TGCAGTGCTAGAGCCCCCGTGCAGGCAGGACCGAGAGCCCAGCATTTT. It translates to CSARAPVQAGPRAQHF.